These T cell receptor beta chains were read from a single sample in a study of T cell changes during pregnancy in multiple sclerosis. The protocol was immunoSEQ multiplex PCR, while the TCRdb copy is restricted to in-frame clones and leaves out a portion. The sample yields 60,000 to 90,000 clones, about 88% seen once. The sample in question was peripheral blood, obtained before pregnancy. Receptor source: a female donor with multiple sclerosis, enrolled in a pregnancy study. CDR3s include the opening cysteine and the closing phenylalanine or tryptophan. D genes are given only for firm matches. The listing skips clone size in some rows; elsewhere it reads once, few, many or a size class.

D	size	J	V	CDR3	DNA
NA	NA	TRBJ1-5	TRBV4-2	CASSQKGMGQPQHF	TGTGCCAGCAGCCAAAAGGGGATGGGGCAGCCCCAGCATTTT
NA	NA	TRBJ1-1	TRBV6-5	CASSYSDRSNTEAFF	TGTGCCAGCAGTTACTCCGACAGATCGAACACTGAAGCTTTCTTT
NA	NA	TRBJ2-5	TRBV7-9	CASSRDQETQYF	TGTGCCAGCAGTCGGGACCAAGAGACCCAGTACTTC
TRBD1	NA	TRBJ1-4	TRBV4-3	CASSQQGAMRSTNEKLFF	TGCGCCAGCAGCCAACAGGGGGCGATGAGGTCAACTAATGAAAAACTGTTTTTT
TRBD2	NA	TRBJ2-3	TRBV5-1	CASSAGGGTDTQYF	TGCGCCAGCAGCGCGGGAGGGGGCACAGATACGCAGTATTTT
NA	NA	TRBJ2-5	TRBV4-3	CASSQGIGREGTQYF	TGCGCCAGCAGCCAAGGAATTGGCAGGGAAGGGACCCAGTACTTC
NA	NA	TRBJ1-5	TRBV30	CAWSGRQNDQPQHF	TGTGCCTGGAGTGGTCGTCAGAACGATCAGCCCCAGCATTTT
NA	NA	TRBJ2-7	TRBV19	CASSGAGDYEQYF	TGTGCCAGTAGTGGGGCAGGGGACTACGAGCAGTACTTC
NA	NA	TRBJ1-2	TRBV2	CASSEDSLYVGYTF	TGTGCCAGCAGCGAGGACAGTCTTTATGTGGGCTACACCTTC
TRBD1	NA	TRBJ1-2	TRBV7-2	CASGETGLYGYTF	TGTGCCAGCGGGGAGACAGGGCTCTATGGCTACACCTTC
TRBD1	NA	TRBJ2-1	TRBV7-2	CASIKDRGGEQFF	TGTGCCAGCATCAAGGACAGGGGCGGTGAGCAGTTCTTC
NA	NA	TRBJ1-2	TRBV28	CASSLEGYYGYTF	TGTGCCAGCAGTTTGGAGGGTTACTATGGCTACACCTTC
NA	few	TRBJ2-2	TRBV5-1	CASSLIGRTGELFF	TGCGCCAGCAGCTTAATAGGGAGGACCGGGGAGCTGTTTTTT
NA	once	TRBJ2-5	TRBV10-3	CAISDLAPTRETQYF	TGTGCCATCAGTGATTTAGCGCCCACGCGAGAGACCCAGTACTTC
TRBD1	NA	TRBJ2-1	TRBV7-9	CASSSKPRDRTYNEQFF	TGTGCCAGCAGCTCAAAACCCCGGGACAGAACCTACAATGAGCAGTTCTTC
NA	once	TRBJ1-1	TRBV19	CASSGGGISTEAFF	TGTGCCAGTAGTGGGGGGGGCATTAGCACTGAAGCTTTCTTT
NA	NA	TRBJ1-2	TRBV2	CASTTGTRHTF	TGTGCCAGCACTACCGGGACAAGGCACACCTTC
NA	NA	TRBJ2-7	TRBV27	CASSLQGASYEQYF	TGTGCCAGCAGTTTACAAGGGGCCTCCTACGAGCAGTACTTC
NA	NA	TRBJ1-2	TRBV12-5	CASGRDYYGYTF	TGTGCTAGTGGACGGGACTACTATGGCTACACCTTC
TRBD2	NA	TRBJ2-5	TRBV4-2	CASSLLAGGGETQYF	TGTGCCAGCAGCCTCTTAGCGGGGGGTGGAGAGACCCAGTACTTC
TRBD1	NA	TRBJ2-5	TRBV2	CASSLTGQQETQYF	TGTGCCAGCAGTCTCACGGGACAGCAAGAGACCCAGTACTTC
NA	NA	TRBJ1-6	TRBV29-1	CSVAQVGLVKSPLHF	TGCAGCGTTGCCCAAGTTGGGCTTGTGAAATCACCCCTCCACTTT
TRBD1	NA	TRBJ2-7	TRBV12-5	CASGLLSGTGSYEQYF	TGTGCTAGTGGTTTGCTATCTGGGACAGGGTCCTACGAGCAGTACTTC
TRBD1	NA	TRBJ2-2	TRBV19	CASSTIQGAGELFF	TGTGCCAGTAGTACCATACAGGGGGCCGGGGAGCTGTTTTTT
TRBD2	NA	TRBJ2-5	TRBV5-4	CASSLGLAGRQETQYF	TGTGCCAGCAGCTTGGGACTAGCGGGGCGACAAGAGACCCAGTACTTC
NA	NA	TRBJ2-2	TRBV7-3	CASSYIGHSTGELFF	TGTGCCAGCAGCTATATCGGACACTCTACCGGGGAGCTGTTTTTT
NA	NA	TRBJ1-5	TRBV6-6	CATGQPGQPQHF	TGTGCCACCGGACAGCCGGGGCAGCCCCAGCATTTT
TRBD2	NA	TRBJ2-5	TRBV28	CASSSGGVVETQYF	TGTGCCAGCAGTTCGGGAGGGGTGGTAGAGACCCAGTACTTC
TRBD2	NA	TRBJ2-5	TRBV27	CASSSRLAGEETQYF	TGTGCCAGCAGCTCCCGCCTAGCGGGGGAAGAGACCCAGTACTTC
TRBD1	NA	TRBJ1-5	TRBV6-5	CATAQGAVSLPQHF	TGTGCCACCGCTCAGGGGGCGGTATCCTTGCCCCAGCATTTT
NA	NA	TRBJ2-3	TRBV9	CASSVLPRQQGTDTQYF	TGTGCCAGCAGCGTTCTCCCGAGGCAGCAAGGCACAGATACGCAGTATTTT
NA	NA	TRBJ1-1	TRBV5-1	CASSREGLTEAFF	TGCGCCAGCAGCCGGGAGGGCTTAACTGAAGCTTTCTTT
TRBD1	NA	TRBJ2-3	TRBV5-3	CARSSGTVTDTQYF	TGTGCCAGAAGCTCCGGGACAGTGACAGATACGCAGTATTTT
NA	NA	TRBJ1-2	TRBV6-6	CASRIGVSNYGYTF	TGTGCCAGCAGAATCGGGGTTTCTAACTATGGCTACACCTTC
TRBD2	NA	TRBJ2-5	TRBV11-2	CASSLAVTSDFQETQYF	TGTGCCAGCAGCTTAGCAGTCACTAGCGACTTCCAAGAGACCCAGTACTTC
NA	NA	TRBJ1-2	TRBV5-6	CASSPGVGVGGYTF	TGTGCCAGCAGCCCCGGGGTCGGGGTGGGTGGCTACACCTTC
NA	NA	TRBJ2-7	TRBV27	CASSLRGYYEQYF	TGTGCCAGCAGTTTACGGGGGTACTACGAGCAGTACTTC
NA	NA	TRBJ2-7	TRBV5-1	CASSPRGGGEQYF	TGCGCCAGCAGCCCGCGGGGAGGAGGCGAGCAGTACTTC
NA	NA	TRBJ1-5	TRBV19	CASSLDNSNQPQHF	TGTGCCAGTAGTTTGGACAATAGCAATCAGCCCCAGCATTTT
NA	NA	TRBJ1-3	TRBV7-2	CASSFSPPGNTIYF	TGTGCCAGCAGCTTTTCCCCTCCTGGAAACACCATATATTTT